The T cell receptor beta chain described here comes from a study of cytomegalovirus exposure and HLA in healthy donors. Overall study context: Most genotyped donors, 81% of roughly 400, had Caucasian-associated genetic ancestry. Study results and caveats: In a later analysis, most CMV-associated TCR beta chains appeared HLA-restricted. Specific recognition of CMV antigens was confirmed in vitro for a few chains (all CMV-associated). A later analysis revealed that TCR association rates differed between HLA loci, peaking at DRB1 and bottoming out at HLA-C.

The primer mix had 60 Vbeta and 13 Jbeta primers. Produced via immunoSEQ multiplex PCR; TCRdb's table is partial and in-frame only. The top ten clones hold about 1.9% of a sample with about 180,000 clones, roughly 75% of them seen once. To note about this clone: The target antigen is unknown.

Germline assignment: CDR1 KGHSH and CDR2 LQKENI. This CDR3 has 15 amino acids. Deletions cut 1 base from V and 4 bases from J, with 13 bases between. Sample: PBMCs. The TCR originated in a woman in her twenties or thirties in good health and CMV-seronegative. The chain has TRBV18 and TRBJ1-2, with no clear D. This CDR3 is CASSPRPGQVYGYTF. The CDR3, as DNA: TGTGCCAGCTCACCACGGCCTGGGCAGGTCTATGGCTACACCTTC. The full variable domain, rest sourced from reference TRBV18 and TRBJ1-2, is NAGVMQNPRHLVRRRGQEARLRCSPMKGHSHVYWYRQLPEEGLKFMVYLQKENIIDESGMPKERFSAEFPKEGPSILRIQQVVRGDSAAYFCASSPRPGQVYGYTFGSGTRLTVV.